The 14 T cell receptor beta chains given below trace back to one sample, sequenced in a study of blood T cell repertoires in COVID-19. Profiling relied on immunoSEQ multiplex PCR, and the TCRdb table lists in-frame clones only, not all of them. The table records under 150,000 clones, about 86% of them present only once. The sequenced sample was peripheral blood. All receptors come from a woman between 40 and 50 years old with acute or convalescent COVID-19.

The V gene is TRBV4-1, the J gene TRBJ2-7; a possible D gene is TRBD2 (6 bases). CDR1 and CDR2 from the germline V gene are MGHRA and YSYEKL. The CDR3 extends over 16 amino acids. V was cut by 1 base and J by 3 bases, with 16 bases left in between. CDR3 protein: CASSQAILAAGYEQYF. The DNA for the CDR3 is TGCGCCAGCAGCCAAGCAATACTAGCCGCAGGCTACGAGCAGTACTTC.

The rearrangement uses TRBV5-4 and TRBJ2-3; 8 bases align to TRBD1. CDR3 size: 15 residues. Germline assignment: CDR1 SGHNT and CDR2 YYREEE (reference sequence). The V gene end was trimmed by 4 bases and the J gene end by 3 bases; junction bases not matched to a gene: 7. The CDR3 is CASSPMTGATDTQYF. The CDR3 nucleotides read TGTGCCAGCAGCCCCATGACAGGGGCGACAGATACGCAGTATTTT.

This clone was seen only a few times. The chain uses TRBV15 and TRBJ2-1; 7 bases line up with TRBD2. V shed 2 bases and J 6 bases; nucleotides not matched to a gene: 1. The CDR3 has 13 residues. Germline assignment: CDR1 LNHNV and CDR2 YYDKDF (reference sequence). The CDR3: CATSRRLANEQFF. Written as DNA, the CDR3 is TGTGCCACCAGCAGACGACTAGCCAATGAGCAGTTCTTC.

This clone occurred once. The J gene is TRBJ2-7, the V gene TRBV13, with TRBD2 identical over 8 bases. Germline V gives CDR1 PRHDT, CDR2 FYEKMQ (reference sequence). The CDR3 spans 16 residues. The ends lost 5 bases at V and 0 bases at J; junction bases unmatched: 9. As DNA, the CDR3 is TGTGCCAGCAGCCCCCGTAAGCGGGGGACCTCCTACGAGCAGTACTTC. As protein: CASSPRKRGTSYEQYF.

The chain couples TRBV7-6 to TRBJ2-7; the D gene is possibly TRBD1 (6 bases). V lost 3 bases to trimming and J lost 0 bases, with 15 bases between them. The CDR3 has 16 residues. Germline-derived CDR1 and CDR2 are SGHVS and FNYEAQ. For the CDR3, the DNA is TGTGCCAGCAGCTTGGACTTCGCAGGGGACTCCTACGAGCAGTACTTC. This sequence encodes CASSLDFAGDSYEQYF.

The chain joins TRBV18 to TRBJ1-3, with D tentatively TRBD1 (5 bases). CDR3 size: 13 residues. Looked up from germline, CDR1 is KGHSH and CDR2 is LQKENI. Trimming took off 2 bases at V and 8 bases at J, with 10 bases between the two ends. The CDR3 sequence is CASSPEQGDTIYF. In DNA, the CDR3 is TGTGCCAGCTCACCAGAGCAGGGTGACACCATATATTTT.

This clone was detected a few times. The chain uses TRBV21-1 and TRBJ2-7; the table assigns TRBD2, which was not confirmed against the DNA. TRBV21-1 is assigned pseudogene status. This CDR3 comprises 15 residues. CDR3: CASSDKGLAGAEQYF. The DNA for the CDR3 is TGTGCCAGCAGCGATAAAGGGCTAGCGGGTGCCGAGCAGTACTTC.

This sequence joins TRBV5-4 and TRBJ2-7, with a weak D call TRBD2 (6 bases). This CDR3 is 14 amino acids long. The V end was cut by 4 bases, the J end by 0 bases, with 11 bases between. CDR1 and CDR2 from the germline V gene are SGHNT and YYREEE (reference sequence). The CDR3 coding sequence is TGTGCCAGCAGCAACGACGGGGGCTCCTACGAGCAGTACTTC. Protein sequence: CASSNDGGSYEQYF.

For the CDR3, the DNA is TGTGCCACTTTCAGGGCCGGGGAGCTGTTTTTT. Its protein product is CATFRAGELFF. This chain joins TRBV12-3 or TRBV12-4 and TRBJ2-2; a weak D match, TRBD1 (5 bases). Trimming stripped 10 bases from V and 6 bases from J, with 9 bases between. This CDR3 region has 11 residues.

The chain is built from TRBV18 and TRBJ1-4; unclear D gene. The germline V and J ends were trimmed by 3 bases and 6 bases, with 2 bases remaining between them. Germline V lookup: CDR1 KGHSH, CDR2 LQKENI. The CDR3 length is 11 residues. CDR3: CASSPDEKLFF. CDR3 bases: TGTGCCAGCTCACCCGATGAAAAACTGTTTTTT.

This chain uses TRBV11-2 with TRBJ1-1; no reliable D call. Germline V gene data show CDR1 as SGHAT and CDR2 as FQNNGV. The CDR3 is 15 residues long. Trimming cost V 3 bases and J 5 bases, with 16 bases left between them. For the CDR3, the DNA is TGTGCCAGCAGCTTCGAGGTAGGCAGAAGGACTGAAGCTTTCTTT. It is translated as CASSFEVGRRTEAFF.

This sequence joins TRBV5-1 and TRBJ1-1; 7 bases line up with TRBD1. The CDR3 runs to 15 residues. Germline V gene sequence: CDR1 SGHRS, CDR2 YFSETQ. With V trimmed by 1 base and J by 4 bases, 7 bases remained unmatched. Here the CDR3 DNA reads TGCGCCAGCAGCTTGCTACCGGGACAGATCACTGAAGCTTTCTTT. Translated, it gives CASSLLPGQITEAFF.

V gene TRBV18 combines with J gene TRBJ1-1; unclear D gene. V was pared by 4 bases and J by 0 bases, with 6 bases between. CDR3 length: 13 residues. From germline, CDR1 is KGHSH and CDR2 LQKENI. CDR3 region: CASSQTLNTEAFF. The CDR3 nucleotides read TGTGCCAGCTCACAGACACTGAACACTGAAGCTTTCTTT.

The CDR3 DNA reads TGCGCCAGCAGCCAAGAGGGACAGGCTCTCTATGGCTACACCTTC. Its translation is CASSQEGQALYGYTF. V is TRBV4-3 and J is TRBJ1-2; 8 positions match TRBD1. CDR1 is LGHNA, CDR2 YSLEER, per germline. The CDR3 runs to 15 residues. With V trimmed by 0 bases and J by 4 bases, 4 bases remained unmatched.